The 18 T cell receptor beta chains presented below share a single source sample, sequenced in a study of blood T cell repertoires in COVID-19. Measured with immunoSEQ multiplex PCR; TCRdb has only the in-frame clones, and not every one. The sample consists of about 230,000 clones, around four fifths of them appearing once. Input material: peripheral blood. These receptors were taken from a woman in her 70s with active or convalescent COVID-19.

This chain links TRBV5-1 with TRBJ2-3, with TRBD1 identical over 12 bases. V dropped 4 bases and J dropped 2; count of bases not matched to a gene: 5. The CDR3 is 16 residues long. Germline V gene data show CDR1 as SGHRS and CDR2 as YFSETQ. Here the CDR3 reads CASSHGTGGLTDTQYF. CDR3 nucleotides: TGCGCCAGCAGCCACGGGACAGGGGGCCTCACAGATACGCAGTATTTT.

The chain combines TRBV9 with TRBJ2-3, with a weak D call TRBD1 (6 bases). V shed 0 bases and J shed 3 bases, with 8 bases lying between them. The CDR3 length is 14 residues. Germline V gene sequence: CDR1 SGDLS, CDR2 YYNGEE. The CDR3: CASSVDRATDTQYF. The DNA of the CDR3 is TGTGCCAGCAGCGTAGACAGGGCGACAGATACGCAGTATTTT.

Comments on this clone: The sample holds other DNA sequences that translate to the same CDR3. The chain recombines TRBV3-1 (or the pseudogene TRBV3-2) with TRBJ1-1; no definite D call. The ends were cut back, 1 base at V and 1 base at J, with 7 bases in the middle. Germline CDR1 is LGHDT and CDR2 is YNNKEL (reference sequence). The CDR3 is 14 amino acids. DNA of the CDR3: TGTGCCAGCAGCCAAGTGGGAGGGAACACTGAAGCTTTCTTT. Protein: CASSQVGGNTEAFF.

Here the CDR3 reads CASLQGGTYEQYF. The CDR3 region has the DNA TGCGCCAGCCTCCAGGGCGGGACCTACGAGCAGTACTTC. The chain uses TRBV10-2 and TRBJ2-7; tentatively, D is TRBD2 (6 bases). This CDR3 has 13 amino acids. CDR1 is WSHSY, CDR2 SAAADI, per germline. Trimming stripped 8 bases from V and 2 bases from J, with 13 bases between.

The rearrangement uses TRBV19 and TRBJ2-7; TRBD2 might be the D (7 bases). The CDR3 runs 14 residues. V was cut by 3 bases and J by 2 bases, with 11 bases left in between. Germline V CDR1 and CDR2: LNHDA, SQIVND (reference sequence). CDR3 sequence reads: CASSIGGLAYEQYF. The CDR3 nucleotides read TGTGCCAGTAGTATCGGGGGGCTGGCCTACGAGCAGTACTTC.

V gene TRBV4-3 combines with J gene TRBJ1-3; D uncertain. This CDR3 contains 16 residues. Germline values: CDR1 LGHNA, CDR2 YSLEER. Trimming shortened V by 0 bases and J by 0 bases, and 9 bases separated the two germline ends. The CDR3 loop reads CASSQDYGISGNTIYF. Here the CDR3 DNA reads TGCGCCAGCAGCCAAGATTACGGGATCTCTGGAAACACCATATATTTT.

The CDR3 nucleotides are TGTGCCAGCAGATCTAGAGGCGGGGGGACGGACACTGAAGCTTTCTTT. Protein product: CASRSRGGGTDTEAFF. The V and J genes are TRBV2 and TRBJ1-1; the D gene is possibly TRBD1 (5 bases). The V gene lost 6 bases and the J gene lost 3 bases, with 20 bases spanning the gap. Germline V gene lookup returns CDR1 SNHLY and CDR2 FYNNEI. The CDR3 runs to 16 residues.

J is TRBJ2-3 and V is TRBV7-8; tentative D call: TRBD2 (6 bases). V lost 1 base and J 6 bases, leaving 11 bases between the germline ends. Germline V gene data show CDR1 as SGHVS and CDR2 as FQNEAQ. This CDR3 has 14 amino acids. This CDR3 is CASSLGTSSDTQYF. DNA for the CDR3: TGTGCCAGCAGCTTAGGAACTAGCAGCGATACGCAGTATTTT.

The chain recombines TRBV28 with TRBJ1-3, with TRBD1 matching 10 bases. Germline V gene sequence: CDR1 MDHEN, CDR2 SYDVKM. Losses at the gene ends were 6 bases for V and 0 bases for J; bases not matched to a gene: 8. This CDR3 comprises 17 residues. The CDR3, as DNA: TGTGCCAGCAGCGATGGGACAGGGGCCCTCTCTGGAAACACCATATATTTT. Amino acid sequence: CASSDGTGALSGNTIYF.

J is TRBJ2-7 and V is TRBV6-1; D remains unclear. This CDR3 has 14 residues. The germline gives CDR1 MNHNS, CDR2 SASEGT. Trimming removed 3 bases from V and 1 base from J, with 10 bases in between. The CDR3 region is CASSDPGRSYEQYF. The CDR3 DNA follows: TGTGCCAGCAGTGACCCCGGCAGGTCCTACGAGCAGTACTTC.

CDR3 coding DNA: TGTGCCAGCAGTGAAGGACTAGCGGGAGCCTACGAGCAGTACTTC. Translation gives CASSEGLAGAYEQYF. This chain connects TRBV6-1 to TRBJ2-7; TRBD2 agrees at 12 bases. Germline V CDR1 and CDR2: MNHNS, SASEGT. The V and J ends lost 1 base and 2 bases, in that order; junction bases with no gene match: 0. This CDR3 region has 15 residues.

This chain links TRBV14 with TRBJ1-2, with D uncertain. This CDR3 is 13 amino acids long. The germline CDR1 and CDR2 sequences are SGHDN and FVKESK. Trimming shortened V by 8 bases and J by 0 bases, and 10 bases separated the two germline ends. The DNA of the CDR3 is TGTGCCAGCGCACCTCAGACTAACTATGGCTACACCTTC. This sequence encodes CASAPQTNYGYTF.

CDR3 DNA sequence: TGTGCCAGCAGACAGCACCTGAACACTGAAGCTTTCTTT. Residues: CASRQHLNTEAFF. V and J are TRBV2 and TRBJ1-1; D is unresolved. CDR3 size: 13 residues. The germline V gene has CDR1 SNHLY and CDR2 FYNNEI. V was trimmed by 6 bases and J by 0 bases, leaving 8 bases between them.

The genes are TRBV16 and TRBJ1-1; D remains unclear. Germline loops: CDR1 KGHSY, CDR2 FQNENV. The V end was cut by 0 bases, the J end by 5 bases, with 7 bases between. This CDR3 region has 13 residues. The CDR3 protein is CASSQSRETEAFF. Written as DNA, the CDR3 is TGTGCCAGCAGCCAATCTCGTGAGACTGAAGCTTTCTTT.

This clone has only a few counts. This chain links TRBV7-6 with TRBJ1-1; possibly TRBD1 for D (5 bases). This CDR3 region has 13 residues. Per germline, CDR1 SGHVS and CDR2 FNYEAQ. V shed 1 base and J shed 3 bases, with 6 bases lying between them. As DNA, the CDR3 is TGTGCCAGCAGCTTAGGACAGTACACTGAAGCTTTCTTT. It codes for CASSLGQYTEAFF. The complete variable domain, with remaining parts taken from reference TRBV7-6 and TRBJ1-1, reads GAGVSQSPRYKVTKRGQDVALRCDPISGHVSLYWYRQALGQGPEFLTYFNYEAQQDKSGLPNDRFSAERPEGSISTLTIQRTEQRDSAMYRCASSLGQYTEAFFGQGTRLTVV.

This clone has just a few counts. The rearrangement links TRBV25-1 to TRBJ1-4; D possibly corresponds to TRBD1 (5 bases). The CDR3 has 13 residues. The ends were cut back, 5 bases at V and 7 bases at J, with 11 bases in the middle. CDR1 and CDR2 from the germline V gene are MGHDK and SYGVNS. CDR3 in DNA: TGTGCCAGCAGTCTGCAGGGATCTGAAAAACTGTTTTTT. This codes for CASSLQGSEKLFF.

The V call is TRBV2, the J call TRBJ2-5; perhaps TRBD1 as D (6 bases). V lost 2 bases to trimming and J lost 4 bases, with 14 bases between them. The germline V gene has CDR1 SNHLY and CDR2 FYNNEI. CDR3 size: 15 residues. This chain's CDR3 is CASSELQGRGETQYF. In DNA form, the CDR3 reads TGTGCCAGCAGTGAATTACAGGGAAGGGGAGAGACCCAGTACTTC.

This clone was seen a handful of times. The chain joins TRBV30 to TRBJ1-2; D may be TRBD1 (6 bases). The germline V gene has CDR1 GTSNPN and CDR2 SVGIG (reference sequence). There are 13 residues in the CDR3. Trimming pared 1 base from V and 8 bases from J, leaving 14 bases between. The CDR3 DNA reads TGTGCCTGGAGTGGGGACACCTCCTGGGGCTACACCTTC. It is translated as CAWSGDTSWGYTF.